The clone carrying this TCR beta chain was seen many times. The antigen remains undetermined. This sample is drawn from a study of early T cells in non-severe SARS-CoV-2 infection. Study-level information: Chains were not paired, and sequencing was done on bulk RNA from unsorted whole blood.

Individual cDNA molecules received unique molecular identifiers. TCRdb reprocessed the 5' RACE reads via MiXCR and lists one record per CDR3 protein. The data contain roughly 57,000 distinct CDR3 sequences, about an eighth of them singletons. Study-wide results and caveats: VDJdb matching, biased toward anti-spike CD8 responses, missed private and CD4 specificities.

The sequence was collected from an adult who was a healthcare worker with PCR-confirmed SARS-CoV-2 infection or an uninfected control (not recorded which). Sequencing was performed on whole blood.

The CDR3 is CASSLGLTGDFNEQFF. DNA for the CDR3: TGTGCCAGCAGCTTAGGTCTGACAGGGGATTTCAATGAGCAGTTCTTC. V gene TRBV7-3 combines with J gene TRBJ2-1; 8 bases match TRBD1. Germline V gene sequence: CDR1 SGHTA, CDR2 FQGTGA. The J segment lost 6 bases and the V segment lost 2 bases, leaving 9 bases of the junction unmatched. The CDR3 covers 16 residues.